The rows below give T cell receptor beta chains drawn from one sample of a study of early T cells in non-severe SARS-CoV-2 infection. TCRdb analysed the 5' RACE reads with MiXCR anew, one entry per CDR3 protein. The profile covers approximately 23,000 distinct CDR3 sequences, with roughly 4.5% appearing a single time and roughly 5.5% taken by the ten largest. Sequences were obtained from whole blood. These receptors came from an adult who was a healthcare worker with PCR-confirmed SARS-CoV-2 infection or an uninfected control (not recorded which). Both conserved end residues are part of each CDR3. A D gene is named only where the DNA matches it firmly. Expanded clones are given a class, and other clones once, few, many or no size at all.

cdr3_nt: TGTGCCAGCAGCCAAGAGGTAGCAGATACGCAGTATTTT
cdr3_aa: CASSQEVADTQYF
clone_size: many
v_call: TRBV4-2
cdr3_length: 13
d_call: NA
j_call: TRBJ2-3

cdr3_nt: TGTGCCAGCAGCCCCCGGGCGGGCGCCCTTAACACCGGGGAGCTGTTTTTT
cdr3_aa: CASSPRAGALNTGELFF
clone_size: many
v_call: TRBV7-3
cdr3_length: 17
d_call: NA
j_call: TRBJ2-2

cdr3_nt: TGTGCCAGCAGTTACTCTGGCGGCTGGGGGAACACTGAAGCTTTCTTT
cdr3_aa: CASSYSGGWGNTEAFF
clone_size: many
v_call: TRBV6-2/TRBV6-3
cdr3_length: 16
d_call: NA
j_call: TRBJ1-1

cdr3_nt: TGTGCCAGCAGTTATGGACAGGCAAACTATGGCTACACCTTC
cdr3_aa: CASSYGQANYGYTF
clone_size: many
v_call: TRBV2
cdr3_length: 14
d_call: TRBD1
j_call: TRBJ1-2

cdr3_nt: TGTGCCAGCAAACAGGGGGGCACTGAAGCTTTCTTT
cdr3_aa: CASKQGGTEAFF
clone_size: many
v_call: TRBV6-1
cdr3_length: 12
d_call: TRBD1
j_call: TRBJ1-1

cdr3_nt: TGCGCCAGCAGCCAGCTAAGTAGCCAAGAGACCCAGTACTTC
cdr3_aa: CASSQLSSQETQYF
clone_size: many
v_call: TRBV5-1
cdr3_length: 14
d_call: NA
j_call: TRBJ2-5

cdr3_nt: TGTGCCAGCAGCGTAGTTGGCTATAACGACGAGCAGTACTTC
cdr3_aa: CASSVVGYNDEQYF
clone_size: many
v_call: TRBV9
cdr3_length: 14
d_call: NA
j_call: TRBJ2-7

cdr3_nt: TGTGCCAGTAGACAGGCTGGGGAGACCCAGTACTTC
cdr3_aa: CASRQAGETQYF
clone_size: many
v_call: TRBV19
cdr3_length: 12
d_call: NA
j_call: TRBJ2-5

cdr3_nt: TGTGCCATCAGCAACAGGGAGAGCACTGAAGCTTTCTTT
cdr3_aa: CAISNRESTEAFF
clone_size: medium-sized
v_call: TRBV10-3
cdr3_length: 13
d_call: NA
j_call: TRBJ1-1

cdr3_nt: TGCAGTGCTAGACGTCGACAGGGTCTCGACGAGCAGTACTTC
cdr3_aa: CSARRRQGLDEQYF
clone_size: NA
v_call: TRBV20-1
cdr3_length: 14
d_call: TRBD1
j_call: TRBJ2-7